This T cell receptor beta chain was sequenced during a study of cytomegalovirus exposure and HLA in healthy donors. CDR3 length: 14 amino acids. V was pared by 4 bases and J by 7 bases, with 16 bases between. Germline CDR1 LNHDA, CDR2 SQIVND (reference sequence). PCR involved 60 Vbeta and 13 Jbeta primers. Repertoires were generated with immunoSEQ multiplex PCR, while TCRdb's copy carries only in-frame clones and drops some. The table has some 110,000 clones, about 16% seen once; the top ten hold 0.8% to 0.95%. Study-level results: Solely CMV serostatus was available to characterize immune exposure. Near-uniform donor sequencing depth was presumed by presence/absence analyses.

The study sampled nominally healthy donors, though unrecorded immune exposures were likely. Notes on this clone: Its matching antigen is unknown.

This TCR was sampled from a female donor in good health and CMV-seronegative. Sequencing was carried out using PBMCs. This chain links TRBV19 with TRBJ2-5, with unresolved D. CDR3 coding DNA: TGTGCCAGTAGTAGCAGGCCCGCTTTTGGGACCCAGTACTTC. Residues: CASSSRPAFGTQYF.